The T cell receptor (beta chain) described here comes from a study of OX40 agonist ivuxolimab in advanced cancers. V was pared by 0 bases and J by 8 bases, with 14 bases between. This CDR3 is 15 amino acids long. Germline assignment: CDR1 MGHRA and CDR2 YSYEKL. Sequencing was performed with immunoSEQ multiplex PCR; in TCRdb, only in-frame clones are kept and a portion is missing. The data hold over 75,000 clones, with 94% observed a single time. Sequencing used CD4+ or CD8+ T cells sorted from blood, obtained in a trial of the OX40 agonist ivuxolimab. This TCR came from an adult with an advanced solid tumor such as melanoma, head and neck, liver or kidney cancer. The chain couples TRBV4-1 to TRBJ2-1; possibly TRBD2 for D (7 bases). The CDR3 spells CASSQDTGGWDEQFF. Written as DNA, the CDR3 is TGCGCCAGCAGCCAAGATACGGGGGGCTGGGATGAGCAGTTCTTC.